This note documents a single T cell receptor beta chain sequence. The antigen is undetermined. This record belongs to a study of cytomegalovirus exposure and HLA in healthy donors. The study's findings and limits: TCR sequences were mostly rare, though some public TCRs occurred in many donors. When a later analysis compared HLA-associated TCR beta chains with equally common others, the HLA-associated chains turned out to be more clonally expanded and to have lower generation probabilities.

Germline-derived CDR1 and CDR2 are WSHSY and SAAADI. V gave up 2 bases and J gave up 9 bases; unmatched junction bases: 5. The CDR3 has 14 amino acids. PCR amplification relied on 60 Vbeta primers (plus 13 Jbeta primers). Profiling relied on immunoSEQ multiplex PCR, and the TCRdb table lists in-frame clones only, not all of them. Of tens of thousands of clones listed, just over 70% were seen once; the top ten hold over 4.5%. J is TRBJ1-5 and V is TRBV10-2; the match to TRBD1 covers 9 bases. The sequenced material came from PBMCs. This receptor was obtained from a man in his 60s in good health and CMV-seropositive. CDR3 in amino acids: CASSEGQGTGPQHF. The CDR3 DNA follows: TGCGCCAGCAGTGAGGGACAGGGGACGGGGCCCCAGCATTTT.